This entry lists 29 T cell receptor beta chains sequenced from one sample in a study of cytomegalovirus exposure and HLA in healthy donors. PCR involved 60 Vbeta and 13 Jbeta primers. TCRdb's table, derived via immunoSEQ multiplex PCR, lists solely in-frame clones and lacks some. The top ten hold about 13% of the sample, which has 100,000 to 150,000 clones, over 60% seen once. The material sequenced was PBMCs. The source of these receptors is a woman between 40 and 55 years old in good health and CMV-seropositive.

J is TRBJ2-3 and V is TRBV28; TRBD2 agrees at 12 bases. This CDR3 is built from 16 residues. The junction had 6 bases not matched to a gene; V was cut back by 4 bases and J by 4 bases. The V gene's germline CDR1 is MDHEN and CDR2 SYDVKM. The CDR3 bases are TGTGCCAGCAGTTCCAGACTAGCGGGAGTTGCAGATACGCAGTATTTT. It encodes CASSSRLAGVADTQYF.

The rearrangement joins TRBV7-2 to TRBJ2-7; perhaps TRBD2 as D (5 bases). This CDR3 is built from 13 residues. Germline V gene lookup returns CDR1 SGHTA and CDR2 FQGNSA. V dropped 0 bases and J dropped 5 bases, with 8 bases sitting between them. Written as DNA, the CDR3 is TGTGCCAGCAGCTTAGCACTAGGCCACGAGCAGTACTTC. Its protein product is CASSLALGHEQYF. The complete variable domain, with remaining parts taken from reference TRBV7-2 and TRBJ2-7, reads GAGVSQSPSNKVTEKGKDVELRCDPISGHTALYWYRQSLGQGLEFLIYFQGNSAPDKSGLPSDRFSAERTGGSVSTLTIQRTQQEDSAVYLCASSLALGHEQYFGPGTRLTVT.

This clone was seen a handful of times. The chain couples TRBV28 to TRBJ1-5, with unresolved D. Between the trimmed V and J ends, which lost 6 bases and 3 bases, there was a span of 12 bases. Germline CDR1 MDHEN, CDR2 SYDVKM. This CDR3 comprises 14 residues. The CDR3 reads CASRLGQFNQPQHF. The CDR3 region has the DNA TGTGCCAGCAGACTTGGGCAGTTCAATCAGCCCCAGCATTTT.

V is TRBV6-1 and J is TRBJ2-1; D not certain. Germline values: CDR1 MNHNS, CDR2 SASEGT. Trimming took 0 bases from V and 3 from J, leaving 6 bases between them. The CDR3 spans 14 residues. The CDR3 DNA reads TGTGCCAGCAGTGAAGCGAGGTTCTACAATGAGCAGTTCTTC. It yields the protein CASSEARFYNEQFF.

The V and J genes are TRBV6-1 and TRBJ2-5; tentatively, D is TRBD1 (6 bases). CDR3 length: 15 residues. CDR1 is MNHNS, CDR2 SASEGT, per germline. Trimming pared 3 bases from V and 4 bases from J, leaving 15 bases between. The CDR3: CASSEWQGKRETQYF. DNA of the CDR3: TGTGCCAGCAGTGAGTGGCAGGGGAAGAGAGAGACCCAGTACTTC.

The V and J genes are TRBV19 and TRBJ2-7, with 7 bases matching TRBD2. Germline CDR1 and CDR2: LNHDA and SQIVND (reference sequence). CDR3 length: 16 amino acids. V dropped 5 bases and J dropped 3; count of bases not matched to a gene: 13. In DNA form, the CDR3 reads TGTGCCAGTAGTGAAAGCACTCCTAGCGGCCGCTACGAGCAGTACTTC. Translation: CASSESTPSGRYEQYF.

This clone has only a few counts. The CDR3 loop reads CASSLDRSTIYF. CDR3 DNA sequence: TGTGCCAGCAGCTTGGATAGGAGCACCATATATTTT. The rearrangement links TRBV5-5 to TRBJ1-3; D call uncertain. Germline CDR1 SGHKS, CDR2 YYEKEE (reference sequence). Trimming pared 0 bases from V and 9 bases from J, leaving 7 bases between. This CDR3 has 12 amino acids.

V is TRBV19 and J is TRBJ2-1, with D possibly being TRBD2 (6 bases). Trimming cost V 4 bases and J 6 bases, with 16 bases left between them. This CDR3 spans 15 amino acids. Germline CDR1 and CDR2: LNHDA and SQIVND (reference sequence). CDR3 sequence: CASSTIAVRGNEQFF. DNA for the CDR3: TGTGCCAGTAGTACCATAGCGGTACGCGGCAATGAGCAGTTCTTC. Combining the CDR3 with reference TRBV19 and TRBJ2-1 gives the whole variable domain DGGITQSPKYLFRKEGQNVTLSCEQNLNHDAMYWYRQDPGQGLRLIYYSQIVNDFQKGDIAEGYSVSREKKESFPLTVTSAQKNPTAFYLCASSTIAVRGNEQFFGPGTRLTVL.

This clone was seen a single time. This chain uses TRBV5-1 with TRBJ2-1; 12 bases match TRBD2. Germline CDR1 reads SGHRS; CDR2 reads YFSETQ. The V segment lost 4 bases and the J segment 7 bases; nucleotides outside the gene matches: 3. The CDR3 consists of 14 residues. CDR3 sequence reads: CASSGGTSGNEQFF. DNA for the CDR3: TGCGCCAGCAGCGGCGGGACTAGCGGGAATGAGCAGTTCTTC.

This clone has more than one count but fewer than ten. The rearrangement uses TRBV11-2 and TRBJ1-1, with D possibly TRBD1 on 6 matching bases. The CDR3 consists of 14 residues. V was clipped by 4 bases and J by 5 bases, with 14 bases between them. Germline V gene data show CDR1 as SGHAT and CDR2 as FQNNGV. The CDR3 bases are TGTGCCAGCAGCTCTGGGGGCCTGGGGACTGAAGCTTTCTTT. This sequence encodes CASSSGGLGTEAFF.

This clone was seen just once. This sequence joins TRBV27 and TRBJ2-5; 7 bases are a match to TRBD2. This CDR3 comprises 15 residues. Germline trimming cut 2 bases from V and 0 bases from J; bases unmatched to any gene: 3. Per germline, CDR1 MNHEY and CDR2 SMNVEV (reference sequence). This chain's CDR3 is CASSLRRGYQETQYF. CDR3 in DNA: TGTGCCAGCAGTTTACGGCGGGGGTACCAAGAGACCCAGTACTTC.

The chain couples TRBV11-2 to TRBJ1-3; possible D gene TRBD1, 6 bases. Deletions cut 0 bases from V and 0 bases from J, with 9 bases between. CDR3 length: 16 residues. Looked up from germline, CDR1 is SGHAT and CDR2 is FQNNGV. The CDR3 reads CASSLDRDTSGNTIYF. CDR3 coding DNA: TGTGCCAGCAGCTTAGACCGGGACACCTCTGGAAACACCATATATTTT. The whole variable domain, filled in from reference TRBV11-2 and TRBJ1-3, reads EAGVAQSPRYKIIEKRQSVAFWCNPISGHATLYWYQQILGQGPKLLIQFQNNGVVDDSQLPKDRFSAERLKGVDSTLKIQPAKLEDSAVYLCASSLDRDTSGNTIYFGEGSWLTVV.

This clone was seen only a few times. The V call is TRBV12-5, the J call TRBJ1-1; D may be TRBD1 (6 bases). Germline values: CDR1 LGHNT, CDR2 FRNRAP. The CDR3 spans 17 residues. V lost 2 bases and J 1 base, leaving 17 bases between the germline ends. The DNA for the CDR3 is TGTGCTAGTGGTTTGTTCCTGGGACAAAAACAGAACACTGAAGCTTTCTTT. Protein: CASGLFLGQKQNTEAFF.

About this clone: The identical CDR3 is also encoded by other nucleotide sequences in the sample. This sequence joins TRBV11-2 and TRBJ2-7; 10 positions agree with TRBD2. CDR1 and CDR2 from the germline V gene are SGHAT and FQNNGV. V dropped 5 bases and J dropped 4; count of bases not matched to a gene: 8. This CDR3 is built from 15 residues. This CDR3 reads CASSRAVAGGYEQYF. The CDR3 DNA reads TGTGCCAGCAGCCGGGCTGTAGCGGGAGGTTACGAGCAGTACTTC.

The CDR3 region has the DNA TGCGCCACCAAATTAGAGGGACTGGGGACTGAAGCTTTCTTT. It translates to CATKLEGLGTEAFF. The V and J genes are TRBV5-1 and TRBJ1-1, with TRBD1 as a possible D gene (5 bases). Looked up from germline, CDR1 is SGHRS and CDR2 is YFSETQ. This CDR3 spans 14 amino acids. V dropped 9 bases and J dropped 5 bases, with 20 bases sitting between them.

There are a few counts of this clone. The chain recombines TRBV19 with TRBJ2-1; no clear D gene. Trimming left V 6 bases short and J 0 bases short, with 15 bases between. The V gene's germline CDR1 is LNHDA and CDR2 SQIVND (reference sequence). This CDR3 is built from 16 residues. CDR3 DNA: TGTGCCAGTAGAGGCGGAGCTATCAGCTCCTACAATGAGCAGTTCTTC. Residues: CASRGGAISSYNEQFF.

CDR3 nucleotides: TGTGCCATCAGTGAGTCGACAGGGTCGAACACCGGGGAGCTGTTTTTT. Translated: CAISESTGSNTGELFF. This chain joins TRBV10-3 and TRBJ2-2; TRBD1 aligns across 7 bases. With 0 bases clipped from V and 0 bases from J, the junction kept 1 base outside the gene matches. Germline V gene data show CDR1 as ENHRY and CDR2 as SYGVKD. The CDR3 loop spans 16 amino acids.

As DNA, the CDR3 is TGTGCCAGCAGTCCCCACTCCCAAGAGACCCAGTACTTC. It is translated as CASSPHSQETQYF. The J gene is TRBJ2-5, the V gene TRBV27; no definite D call. The V gene's germline CDR1 is MNHEY and CDR2 SMNVEV (reference sequence). The CDR3 runs to 13 residues. V lost 5 bases and J lost 1, with 8 bases in between.

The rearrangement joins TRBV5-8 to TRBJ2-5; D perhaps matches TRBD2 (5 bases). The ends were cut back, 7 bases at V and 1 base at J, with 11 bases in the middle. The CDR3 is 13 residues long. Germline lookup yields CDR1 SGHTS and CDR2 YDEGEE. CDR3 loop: CASGGLFQETQYF. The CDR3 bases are TGTGCCAGCGGCGGACTTTTCCAAGAGACCCAGTACTTC.

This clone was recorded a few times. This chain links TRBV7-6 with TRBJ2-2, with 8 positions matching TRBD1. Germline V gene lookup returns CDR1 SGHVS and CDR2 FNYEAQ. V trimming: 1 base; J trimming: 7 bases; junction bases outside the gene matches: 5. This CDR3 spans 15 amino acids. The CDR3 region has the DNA TGTGCCAGCAGCTTAGATAGGACAGGGAGCGGGGAGCTGTTTTTT. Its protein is CASSLDRTGSGELFF. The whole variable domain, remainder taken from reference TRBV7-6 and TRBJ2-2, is GAGVSQSPRYKVTKRGQDVALRCDPISGHVSLYWYRQALGQGPEFLTYFNYEAQQDKSGLPNDRFSAERPEGSISTLTIQRTEQRDSAMYRCASSLDRTGSGELFFGEGSRLTVL.

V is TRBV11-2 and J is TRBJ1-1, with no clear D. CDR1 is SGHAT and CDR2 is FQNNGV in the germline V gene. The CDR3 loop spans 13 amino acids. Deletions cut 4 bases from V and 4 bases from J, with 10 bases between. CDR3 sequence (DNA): TGTGCCAGCAGCTCTCTTGTCGGCACTGAAGCTTTCTTT. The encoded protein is CASSSLVGTEAFF.

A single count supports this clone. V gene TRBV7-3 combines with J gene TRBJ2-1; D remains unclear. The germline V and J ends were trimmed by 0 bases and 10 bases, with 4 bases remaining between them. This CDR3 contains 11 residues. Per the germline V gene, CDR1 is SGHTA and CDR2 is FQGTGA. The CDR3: CASSLTGEQFF. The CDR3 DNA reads TGTGCCAGCAGCTTAACTGGCGAGCAGTTCTTC.

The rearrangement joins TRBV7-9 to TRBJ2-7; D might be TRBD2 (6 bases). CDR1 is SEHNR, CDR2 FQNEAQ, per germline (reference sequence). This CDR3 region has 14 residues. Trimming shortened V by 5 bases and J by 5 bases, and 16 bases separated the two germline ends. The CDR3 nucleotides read TGTGCCAGCAGCGGCGGGACCCTCTCGAACGAGCAGTACTTC. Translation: CASSGGTLSNEQYF.

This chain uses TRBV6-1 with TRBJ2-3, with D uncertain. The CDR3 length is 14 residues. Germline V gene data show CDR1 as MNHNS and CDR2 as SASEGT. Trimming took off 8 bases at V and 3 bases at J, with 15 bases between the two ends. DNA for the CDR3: TGTGCCAGCCGACGGGTCCGCCCGACAGATACGCAGTATTTT. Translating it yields CASRRVRPTDTQYF.

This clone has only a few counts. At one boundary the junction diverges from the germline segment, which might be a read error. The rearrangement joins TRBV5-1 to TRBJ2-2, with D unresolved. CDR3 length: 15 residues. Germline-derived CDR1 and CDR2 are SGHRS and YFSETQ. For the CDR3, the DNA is TGCGCCAGCAGCTTGCAGGAACCGAAAACCGGGGAGCTGTTTTTT. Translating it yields CASSLQEPKTGELFF.

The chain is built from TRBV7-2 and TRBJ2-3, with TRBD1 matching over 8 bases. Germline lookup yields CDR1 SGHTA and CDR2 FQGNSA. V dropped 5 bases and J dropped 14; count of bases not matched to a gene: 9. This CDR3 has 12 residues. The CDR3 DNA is TGTGCCAGCAGCCCACCGGGACAGGCACGGTATTTT. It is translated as CASSPPGQARYF.

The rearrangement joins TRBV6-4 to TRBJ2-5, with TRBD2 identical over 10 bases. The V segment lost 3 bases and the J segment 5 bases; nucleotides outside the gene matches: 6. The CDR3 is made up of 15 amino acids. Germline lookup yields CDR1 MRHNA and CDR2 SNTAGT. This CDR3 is CASSEAGGPGETQYF. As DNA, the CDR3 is TGTGCCAGCAGTGAAGCGGGAGGGCCGGGGGAGACCCAGTACTTC.

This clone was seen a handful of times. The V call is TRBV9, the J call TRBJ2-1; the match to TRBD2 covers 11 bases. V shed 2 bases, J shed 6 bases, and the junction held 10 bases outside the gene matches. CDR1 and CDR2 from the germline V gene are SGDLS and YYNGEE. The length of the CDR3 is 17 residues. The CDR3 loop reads CASSVVPLAGGLNEQFF. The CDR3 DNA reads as TGTGCCAGCAGCGTCGTCCCTCTAGCGGGAGGTCTCAATGAGCAGTTCTTC.

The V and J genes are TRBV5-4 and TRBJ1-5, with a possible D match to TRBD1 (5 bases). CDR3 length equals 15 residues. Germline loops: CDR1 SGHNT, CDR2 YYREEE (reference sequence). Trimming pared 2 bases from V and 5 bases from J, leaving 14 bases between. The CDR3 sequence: CASSFQGLGDQPQHF. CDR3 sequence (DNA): TGTGCCAGCAGCTTCCAGGGCCTCGGAGATCAGCCCCAGCATTTT.